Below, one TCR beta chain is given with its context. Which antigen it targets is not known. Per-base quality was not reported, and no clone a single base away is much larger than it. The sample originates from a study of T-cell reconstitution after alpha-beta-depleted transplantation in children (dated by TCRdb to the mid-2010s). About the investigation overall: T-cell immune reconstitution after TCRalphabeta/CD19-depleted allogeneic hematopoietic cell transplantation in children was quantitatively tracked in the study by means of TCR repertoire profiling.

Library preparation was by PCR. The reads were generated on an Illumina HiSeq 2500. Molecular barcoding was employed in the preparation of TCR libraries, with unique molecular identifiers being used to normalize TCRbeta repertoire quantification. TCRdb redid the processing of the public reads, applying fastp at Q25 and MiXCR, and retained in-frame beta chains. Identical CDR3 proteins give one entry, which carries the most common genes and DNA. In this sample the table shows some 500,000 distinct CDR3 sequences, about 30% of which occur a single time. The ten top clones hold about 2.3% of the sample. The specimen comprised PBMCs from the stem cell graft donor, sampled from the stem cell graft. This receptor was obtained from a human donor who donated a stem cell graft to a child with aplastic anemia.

The DNA is as follows: TGCGCCAGCGGTCGGCGGGATATTTCCGGGGAGCTGTTTTTT. It translates as CASGRRDISGELFF. The receptor chain draws on TRBV5-1 and TRBJ2-2; a tentative D match to TRBD2 spans 6 bases. Per the germline V gene, SGHRS is the CDR1 and YFSETQ is the CDR2. Trimming costs V 7 bases and J 6 bases, and their ends lie 16 bases apart. The CDR3 numbers 14 residues from cysteine through phenylalanine. Only CDR3 DNA is held: 42 bases, read in frame from base 1.